This T cell receptor beta chain was obtained from a study of OX40 agonist ivuxolimab in advanced cancers. Overall study results and limits: Among the lowest levels of clonal expansion were found in partial responders at 0.1-3.0 mg/kg. Some patients who did not respond also had low normalized T-cell clonal expansion.

Data came from immunoSEQ multiplex PCR; TCRdb stores just in-frame clones and leaves some out. The data contain tens of thousands of clones, 85% of them singletons. Germline CDR1 and CDR2: MNHEY and SMNVEV (reference sequence). V was trimmed by 7 bases and J by 2 bases, leaving 23 bases between them. The CDR3 runs 17 residues. With regard to this clone: Its antigen is unidentified.

Sequences were derived from CD4+ or CD8+ T cells sorted from blood, sampled in a trial of the OX40 agonist ivuxolimab. The clonotype comes from an adult with an advanced solid tumor such as melanoma, head and neck, liver or kidney cancer. The chain combines TRBV27 with TRBJ1-1; possibly TRBD1 for D (6 bases). The CDR3 spells CASTKGGTGYANTEAFF. CDR3 bases: TGTGCCAGCACGAAGGGCGGTACAGGGTATGCAAACACTGAAGCTTTCTTT.